The rows below give T cell receptor beta chains drawn from one sample of a study of cytotoxic CD8 clonotypes in ibrutinib-treated CLL. Libraries were prepared by immunoSEQ multiplex PCR; TCRdb keeps only in-frame clonotypes and omits some of them. The data show hundreds of thousands of clones, with almost 80% seen just once and roughly 7% held by the top ten. The sample was PBMCs, taken before ibrutinib treatment. The receptor set was obtained from a human donor with chronic lymphocytic leukemia. Each CDR3 is given with its conserved first and last residue.

>TRBV7-6
CASSLDAGMNTEAFF
>TRBV9
CASSATTGGYTF
>TRBV7-2
CASSLWAIIGDNEQFF
>TRBV30
CAWSARVHQPQHF
>TRBV5-1
CASSMAGTSGSRNEQFF
>TRBV6-5
CASSYFREYSHEQYF
>TRBV4-3
CASSQSGAYTDTQYF
>TRBV15
CATSGTGIYNQPQHF
>TRBV6-5
CASSARDRGYTEAFF
>TRBV9
CASSVDGTGSNQPQHF
>TRBV19
CASSIDLWGSYNEQFF
>TRBV30
CAWSGQGMGEAFF
>TRBV5-1
CASSLVSGYQETQYF
>TRBV4-3
CASSQDAFRNEQFF
>TRBV7-9
CASSRTGGVDGANVLTF
>TRBV6-5
CASSYSIPPAYEQYF